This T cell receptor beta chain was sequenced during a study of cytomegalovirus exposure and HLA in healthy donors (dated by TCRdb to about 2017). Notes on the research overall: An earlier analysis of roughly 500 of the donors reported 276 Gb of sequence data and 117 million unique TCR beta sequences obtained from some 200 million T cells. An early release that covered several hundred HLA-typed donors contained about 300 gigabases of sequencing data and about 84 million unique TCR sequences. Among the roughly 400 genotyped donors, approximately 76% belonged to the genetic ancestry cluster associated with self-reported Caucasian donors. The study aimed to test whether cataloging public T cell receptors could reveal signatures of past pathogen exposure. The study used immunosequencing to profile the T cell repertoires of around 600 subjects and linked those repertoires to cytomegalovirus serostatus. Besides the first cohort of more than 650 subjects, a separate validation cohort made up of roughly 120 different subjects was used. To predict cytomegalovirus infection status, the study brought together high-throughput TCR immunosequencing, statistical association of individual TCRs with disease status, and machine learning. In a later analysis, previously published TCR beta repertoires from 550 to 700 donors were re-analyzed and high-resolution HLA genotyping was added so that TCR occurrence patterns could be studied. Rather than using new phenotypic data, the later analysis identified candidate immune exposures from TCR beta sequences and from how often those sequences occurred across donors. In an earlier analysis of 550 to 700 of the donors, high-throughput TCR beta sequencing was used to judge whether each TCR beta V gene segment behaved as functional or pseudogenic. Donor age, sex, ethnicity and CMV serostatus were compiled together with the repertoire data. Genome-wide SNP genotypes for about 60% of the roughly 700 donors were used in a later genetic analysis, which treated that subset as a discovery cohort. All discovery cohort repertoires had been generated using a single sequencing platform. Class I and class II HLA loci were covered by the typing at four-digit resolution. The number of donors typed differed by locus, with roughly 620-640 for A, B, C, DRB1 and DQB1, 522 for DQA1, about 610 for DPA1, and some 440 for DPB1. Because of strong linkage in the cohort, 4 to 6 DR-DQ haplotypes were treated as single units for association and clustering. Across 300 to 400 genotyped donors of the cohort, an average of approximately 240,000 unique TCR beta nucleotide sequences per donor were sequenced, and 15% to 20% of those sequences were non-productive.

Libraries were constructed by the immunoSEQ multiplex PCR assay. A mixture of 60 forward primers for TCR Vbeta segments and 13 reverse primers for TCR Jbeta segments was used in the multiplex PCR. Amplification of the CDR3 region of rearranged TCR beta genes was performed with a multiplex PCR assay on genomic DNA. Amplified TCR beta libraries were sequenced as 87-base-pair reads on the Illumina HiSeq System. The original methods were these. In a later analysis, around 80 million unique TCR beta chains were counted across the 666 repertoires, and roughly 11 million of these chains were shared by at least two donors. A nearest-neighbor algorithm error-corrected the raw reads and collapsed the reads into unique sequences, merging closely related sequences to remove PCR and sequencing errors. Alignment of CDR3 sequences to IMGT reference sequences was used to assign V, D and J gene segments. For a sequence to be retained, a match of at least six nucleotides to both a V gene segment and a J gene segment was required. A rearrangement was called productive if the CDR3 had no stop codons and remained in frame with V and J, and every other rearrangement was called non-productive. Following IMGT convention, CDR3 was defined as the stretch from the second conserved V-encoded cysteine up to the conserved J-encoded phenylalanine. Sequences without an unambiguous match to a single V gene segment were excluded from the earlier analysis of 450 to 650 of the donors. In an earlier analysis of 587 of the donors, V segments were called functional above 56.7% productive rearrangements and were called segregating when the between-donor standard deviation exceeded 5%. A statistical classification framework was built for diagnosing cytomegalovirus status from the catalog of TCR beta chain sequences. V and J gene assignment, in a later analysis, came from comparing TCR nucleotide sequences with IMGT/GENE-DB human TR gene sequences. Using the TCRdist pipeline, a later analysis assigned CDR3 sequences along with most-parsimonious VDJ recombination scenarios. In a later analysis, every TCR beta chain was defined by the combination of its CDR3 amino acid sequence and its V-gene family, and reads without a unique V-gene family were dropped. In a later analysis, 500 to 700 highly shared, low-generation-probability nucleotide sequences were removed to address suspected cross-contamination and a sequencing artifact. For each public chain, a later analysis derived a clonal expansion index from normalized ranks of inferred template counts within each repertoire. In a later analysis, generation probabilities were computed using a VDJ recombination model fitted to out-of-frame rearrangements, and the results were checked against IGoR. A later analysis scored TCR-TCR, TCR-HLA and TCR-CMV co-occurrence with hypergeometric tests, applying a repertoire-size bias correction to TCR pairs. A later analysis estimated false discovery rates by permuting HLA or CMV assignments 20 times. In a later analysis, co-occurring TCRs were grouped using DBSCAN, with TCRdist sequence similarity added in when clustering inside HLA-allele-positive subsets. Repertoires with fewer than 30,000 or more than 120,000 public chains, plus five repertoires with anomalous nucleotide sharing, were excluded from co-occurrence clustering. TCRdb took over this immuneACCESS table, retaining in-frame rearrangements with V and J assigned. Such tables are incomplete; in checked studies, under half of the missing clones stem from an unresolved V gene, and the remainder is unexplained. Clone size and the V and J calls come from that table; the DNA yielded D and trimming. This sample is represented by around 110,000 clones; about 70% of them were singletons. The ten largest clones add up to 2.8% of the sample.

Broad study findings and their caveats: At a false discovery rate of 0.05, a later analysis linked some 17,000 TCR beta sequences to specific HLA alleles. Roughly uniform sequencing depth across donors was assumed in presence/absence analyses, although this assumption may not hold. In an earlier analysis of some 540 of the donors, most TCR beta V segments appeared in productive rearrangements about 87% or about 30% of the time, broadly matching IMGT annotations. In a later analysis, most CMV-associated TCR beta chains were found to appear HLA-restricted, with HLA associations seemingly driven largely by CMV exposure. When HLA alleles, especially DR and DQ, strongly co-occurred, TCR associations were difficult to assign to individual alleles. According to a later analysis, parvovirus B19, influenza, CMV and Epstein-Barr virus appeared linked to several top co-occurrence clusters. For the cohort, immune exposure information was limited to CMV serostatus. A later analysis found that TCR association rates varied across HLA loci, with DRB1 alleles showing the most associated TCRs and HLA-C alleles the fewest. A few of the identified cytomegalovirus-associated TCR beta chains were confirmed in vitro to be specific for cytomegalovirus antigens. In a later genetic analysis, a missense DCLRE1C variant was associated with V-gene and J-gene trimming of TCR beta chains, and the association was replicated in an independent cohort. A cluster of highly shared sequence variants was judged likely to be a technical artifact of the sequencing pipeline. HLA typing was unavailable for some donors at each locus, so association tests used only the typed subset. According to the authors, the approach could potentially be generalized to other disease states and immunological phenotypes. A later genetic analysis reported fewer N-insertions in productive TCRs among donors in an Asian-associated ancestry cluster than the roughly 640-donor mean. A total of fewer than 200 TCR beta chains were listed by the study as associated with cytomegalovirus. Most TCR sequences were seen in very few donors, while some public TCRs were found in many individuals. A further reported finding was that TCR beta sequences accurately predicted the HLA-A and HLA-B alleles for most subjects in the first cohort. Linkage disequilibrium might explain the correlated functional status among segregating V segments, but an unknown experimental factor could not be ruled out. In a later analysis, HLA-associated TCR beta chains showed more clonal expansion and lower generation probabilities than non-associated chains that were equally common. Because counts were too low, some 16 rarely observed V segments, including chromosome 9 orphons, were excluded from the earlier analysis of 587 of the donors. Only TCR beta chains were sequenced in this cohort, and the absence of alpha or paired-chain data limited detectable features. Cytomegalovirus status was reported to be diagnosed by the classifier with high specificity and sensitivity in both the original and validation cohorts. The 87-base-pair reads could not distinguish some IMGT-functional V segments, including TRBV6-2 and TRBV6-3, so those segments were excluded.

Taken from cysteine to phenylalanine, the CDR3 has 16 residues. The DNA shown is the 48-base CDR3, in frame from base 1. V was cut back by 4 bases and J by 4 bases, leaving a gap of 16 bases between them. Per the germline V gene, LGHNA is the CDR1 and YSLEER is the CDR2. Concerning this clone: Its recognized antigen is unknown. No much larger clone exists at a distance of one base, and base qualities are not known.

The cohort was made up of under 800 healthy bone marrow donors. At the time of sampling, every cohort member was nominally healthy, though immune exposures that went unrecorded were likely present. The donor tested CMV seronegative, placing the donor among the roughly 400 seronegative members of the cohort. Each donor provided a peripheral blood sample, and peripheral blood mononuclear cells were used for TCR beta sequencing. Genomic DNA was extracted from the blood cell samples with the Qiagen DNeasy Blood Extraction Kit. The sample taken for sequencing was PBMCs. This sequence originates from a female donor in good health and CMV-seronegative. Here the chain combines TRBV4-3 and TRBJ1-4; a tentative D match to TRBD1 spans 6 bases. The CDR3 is CASSLRRTAYNEKLFF. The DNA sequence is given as TGCGCCAGCAGCCTAAGAAGGACAGCCTATAATGAAAAACTGTTTTTT.